These 18 T cell receptor beta chains share one sample of origin, sequenced in a study of cytomegalovirus exposure and HLA in healthy donors. The PCR contained 60 Vbeta and 13 Jbeta primers. Clones were sequenced by immunoSEQ multiplex PCR, and TCRdb holds only the in-frame ones, with some missing. The repertoire has some 210,000 clones, more than 75% of them found once; the top ten carry 3% to 4%. Sequencing was carried out using PBMCs. These receptors came from a male donor in good health and CMV-seronegative.

The rearrangement links TRBV7-2 to TRBJ1-2; 10 bases align to TRBD1. Looked up from germline, CDR1 is SGHTA and CDR2 is FQGNSA. The CDR3 runs 13 residues. V dropped 4 bases and J dropped 8; count of bases not matched to a gene: 4. DNA for the CDR3: TGTGCCAGCAGCTCCGGGACAGGGGTCGGCTACACCTTC. This sequence encodes CASSSGTGVGYTF.

The rearrangement joins TRBV6-5 to TRBJ2-5; D remains unclear. Trimming cost V 0 bases and J 5 bases, with 10 bases left between them. CDR3 length equals 14 residues. The V gene's germline CDR1 is MNHEY and CDR2 SVGAGI. In DNA, the CDR3 is TGTGCCAGCAGTTACTCGGCAGTATACGAGACCCAGTACTTC. Amino acid sequence: CASSYSAVYETQYF.

The V and J genes are TRBV7-2 and TRBJ2-3; D possibly corresponds to TRBD1 (5 bases). Trimming stripped 5 bases from V and 4 bases from J, with 13 bases between. The CDR3 covers 14 residues. Germline CDR1 SGHTA, CDR2 FQGNSA. CDR3 sequence reads: CASSLGQPPDTQYF. DNA for the CDR3: TGTGCCAGCAGCCTAGGACAACCGCCAGATACGCAGTATTTT.

V is TRBV6-5 and J is TRBJ1-3; D not resolved. The germline CDR1 and CDR2 sequences are MNHEY and SVGAGI. CDR3 length: 16 residues. Between the trimmed V and J ends, which lost 0 bases and 0 bases, there was a span of 9 bases. CDR3 protein: CASSYSTRLSGNTIYF. The CDR3 DNA follows: TGTGCCAGCAGTTACTCGACCAGGCTCTCTGGAAACACCATATATTTT.

The chain combines TRBV2 with TRBJ2-1; TRBD1 matches at 8 bases. Germline assignment: CDR1 SNHLY and CDR2 FYNNEI. With 8 bases clipped from V and 5 bases from J, the junction kept 14 bases outside the gene matches. The CDR3 has 16 residues. CDR3 in DNA: TGTGCCAGCTACCCCCGGGACAGGCTACGCCACAATGAGCAGTTCTTC. Translation: CASYPRDRLRHNEQFF.

The V call is TRBV18, the J call TRBJ2-5, with unresolved D. V was trimmed by 2 bases and J by 1 base, leaving 8 bases between them. CDR1 and CDR2 (germline): KGHSH, LQKENI. CDR3 size: 14 residues. The CDR3 DNA sequence: TGTGCCAGCTCACCAATCACAGCCCAAGAGACCCAGTACTTC. Protein product: CASSPITAQETQYF.

The V call is TRBV5-4, the J call TRBJ2-7; 7 bases are shared with TRBD2. V dropped 5 bases and J dropped 3; count of bases not matched to a gene: 11. Germline assignment: CDR1 SGHNT and CDR2 YYREEE (reference sequence). The CDR3 runs to 15 residues. The CDR3 bases are TGTGCCAGCAGTTCCCCCGGGACTATAAACTACGAGCAGTACTTC. Translation gives CASSSPGTINYEQYF.

The chain employs TRBV5-4 and TRBJ2-1; 12 nucleotides align to TRBD2. The junction had 0 bases not matched to a gene; V was cut back by 1 base and J by 4 bases. The CDR3 runs to 15 residues. Per germline, CDR1 SGHNT and CDR2 YYREEE (reference sequence). CDR3 loop: CASSLTSGGYNEQFF. DNA for the CDR3: TGTGCCAGCAGCTTGACTAGCGGGGGGTACAATGAGCAGTTCTTC. Supplemented by reference TRBV5-4 and TRBJ2-1, the full variable domain reads ETGVTQSPTHLIKTRGQQVTLRCSSQSGHNTVSWYQQALGQGPQFIFQYYREEENGRGNFPPRFSGLQFPNYSSELNVNALELDDSALYLCASSLTSGGYNEQFFGPGTRLTVL.

This rearrangement joins TRBV7-2 to TRBJ2-1; TRBD2 aligns across 9 bases. CDR1 and CDR2 from the germline V gene are SGHTA and FQGNSA. V lost 10 bases to trimming and J lost 8 bases; unmatched junction nucleotides: 15. The CDR3 consists of 15 residues. The CDR3 spells CATAGGPLTFDEQFF. DNA for the CDR3: TGTGCCACCGCGGGAGGGCCCTTAACGTTCGATGAGCAGTTCTTC.

The J gene is TRBJ2-5, the V gene TRBV21-1; the table's D call TRBD2 went unverified against the DNA. TRBV21-1 is a known pseudogene. The CDR3 consists of 15 residues. As DNA, the CDR3 is TGTGCCACCCCTGGGCTAGCGGGAGACCAAGAGACCCAGTACTTC. Translated, it gives CATPGLAGDQETQYF.

This chain connects TRBV7-6 to TRBJ2-3; TRBD2 matches at 9 bases. The trim removed 3 bases at V and 3 bases at J, leaving 10 bases unmatched. Germline-derived CDR1 and CDR2 are SGHVS and FNYEAQ. The CDR3 sequence is 17 residues long. CDR3 coding DNA: TGTGCCAGCAGCTTCCGACGTGGTAGCGGGAGAACAGATACGCAGTATTTT. It codes for CASSFRRGSGRTDTQYF.

The chain couples TRBV6-1 to TRBJ2-7, with D possibly being TRBD2 (6 bases). V was shortened by 9 bases and J by 0 bases, with 15 bases between the two germline ends. Germline lookup yields CDR1 MNHNS and CDR2 SASEGT. The CDR3 has 14 amino acids. This chain's CDR3 is CASSRVAASYEQYF. Written as DNA, the CDR3 is TGTGCCAGTAGTAGGGTAGCGGCCTCCTACGAGCAGTACTTC.

The CDR3 region has the DNA TGTGCCAGCAGCCTGGGACAGAGCTCCTACGAGCAGTACTTC. This codes for CASSLGQSSYEQYF. V is TRBV28 and J is TRBJ2-7; TRBD1 agrees at 7 bases. V was clipped by 6 bases and J by 0 bases; unmatched bases: 5. From germline, CDR1 is MDHEN and CDR2 SYDVKM. This CDR3 spans 14 amino acids.

Only a few counts were recorded for this clone. The rearrangement joins TRBV5-4 to TRBJ1-2, with TRBD1 identical over 8 bases. The V segment lost 2 bases and the J segment 5 bases; nucleotides outside the gene matches: 2. Germline loops: CDR1 SGHNT, CDR2 YYREEE (reference sequence). The CDR3 totals 13 residues. CDR3 sequence: CASSFTGGYGYTF. The DNA of the CDR3 is TGTGCCAGCAGCTTTACAGGGGGGTATGGCTACACCTTC.

The chain joins TRBV5-1 to TRBJ1-5; D gene uncertain. The germline V and J ends were trimmed by 0 bases and 4 bases, with 14 bases remaining between them. Germline-derived CDR1 and CDR2 are SGHRS and YFSETQ. The CDR3 has 16 amino acids. For the CDR3, the DNA is TGCGCCAGCAGCTTGGAGCCGAATGACGGGAATCAGCCCCAGCATTTT. It encodes CASSLEPNDGNQPQHF. Full variable domain (missing parts from reference TRBV5-1 and TRBJ1-5): KAGVTQTPRYLIKTRGQQVTLSCSPISGHRSVSWYQQTPGQGLQFLFEYFSETQRNKGNFPGRFSGRQFSNSRSEMNVSTLELGDSALYLCASSLEPNDGNQPQHFGDGTRLSIL.

The gene calls are TRBV27 and TRBJ1-6; D perhaps matches TRBD1 (6 bases). This CDR3 has 15 residues. Looked up from germline, CDR1 is MNHEY and CDR2 is SMNVEV (reference sequence). The V gene lost 6 bases and the J gene lost 4 bases, with 13 bases spanning the gap. CDR3 DNA sequence: TGTGCCAGCAGGGACGGGACACCGTATAATTCACCCCTCCACTTT. Translation gives CASRDGTPYNSPLHF.

This clone has only a few counts. The chain is built from TRBV5-1 and TRBJ2-3, with TRBD2 identical over 10 bases. CDR1 is SGHRS, CDR2 YFSETQ, per germline. The length of the CDR3 is 16 residues. V lost 1 base and J lost 4; bases outside the gene matches: 6. CDR3 nucleotide sequence: TGCGCCAGCAGCTTGAGGCTAGCGGGAGAGTCAGATACGCAGTATTTT. It is translated as CASSLRLAGESDTQYF.

Only a few counts were recorded for this clone. This chain connects TRBV19 to TRBJ2-6; TRBD1 matches at 8 bases. This CDR3 has 17 amino acids. Germline lookup yields CDR1 LNHDA and CDR2 SQIVND (reference sequence). Germline trimming cut 4 bases from V and 11 bases from J; bases unmatched to any gene: 16. CDR3 loop: CASSTAPLDRDRDVLTF. As DNA, the CDR3 is TGTGCCAGTAGTACCGCCCCCTTGGACAGGGATCGTGACGTCCTGACTTTC.